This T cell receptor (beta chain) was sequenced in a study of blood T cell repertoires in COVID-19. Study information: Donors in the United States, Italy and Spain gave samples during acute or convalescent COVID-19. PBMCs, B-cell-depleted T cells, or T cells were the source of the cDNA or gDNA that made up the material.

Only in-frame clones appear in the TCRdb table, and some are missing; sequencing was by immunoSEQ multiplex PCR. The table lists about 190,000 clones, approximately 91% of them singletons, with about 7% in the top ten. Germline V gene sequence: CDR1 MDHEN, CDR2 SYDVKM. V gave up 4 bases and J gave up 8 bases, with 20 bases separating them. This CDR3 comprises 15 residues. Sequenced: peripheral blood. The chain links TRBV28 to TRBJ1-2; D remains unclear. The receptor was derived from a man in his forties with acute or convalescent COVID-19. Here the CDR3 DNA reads TGTGCCAGCAGTTGGCCGGGTCATCTTGGCTGGGGCTACACCTTC. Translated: CASSWPGHLGWGYTF.